This T cell receptor (beta chain) was sequenced in a study of Graves' ophthalmopathy and Graves' hyperthyroidism. This clonotype was observed many times. Its antigen is not identified. V lost 7 bases to trimming and J lost 2 bases, with 8 bases between them. The CDR3 length is 12 residues. Germline loops: CDR1 MNHNS, CDR2 SASEGT. Study results and limitations: Progression of ophthalmopathy was predicted by the model with around 68% sensitivity and around 77% specificity.

Every ophthalmopathy donor presented moderate-to-severe activity, CAS ≥3, NOSPECS ≥4 and duration under 3 months. Transcripts of RNA were the source for amplifying TCR beta CDR3 regions. The workflow started with a first-round RT-PCR run with HTBI primers and then moved on to a second-round multiplex PCR. TCRdb fed the multiplex PCR reads into MiXCR, producing one record per CDR3 protein. This sample has some 390,000 distinct CDR3 sequences, with around 19% found just once. The receptor's source is a woman in her late teens or twenties with Graves' ophthalmopathy. This chain links TRBV6-1 with TRBJ1-1; D remains ambiguous. Sequencing was performed on peripheral blood. Here the CDR3 DNA reads TGTGCCAGCACGGGAGTTAACACTGAAGCTTTCTTT. This encodes CASTGVNTEAFF.